This TCR beta chain emerged from a study of cytomegalovirus exposure and HLA in healthy donors. Whole-study findings and limits: Cytomegalovirus association was listed for 164 TCR beta chains.

Primers for the PCR totalled 60 Vbeta and 13 Jbeta. Generated by immunoSEQ multiplex PCR, the TCRdb table keeps only in-frame clones and is missing some. The sample lists 120,000 or so clones; 80% were seen once. The length of the CDR3 is 17 residues. Trimming cost V 7 bases and J 0 bases, with 18 bases left between them. CDR1 is SNHLY and CDR2 is FYNNEI in the germline V gene. About this clone: Its antigen is as yet unknown.

The receptor's source is a male donor in good health and CMV-seronegative. The chain links TRBV2 to TRBJ1-4; D may be TRBD1 (5 bases). The sample consisted of PBMCs. This CDR3 reads CASNLAGRVATNEKLFF. CDR3 DNA: TGTGCCAGCAACCTAGCGGGCAGGGTGGCAACTAATGAAAAACTGTTTTTT.